The rows below give T cell receptor beta chains drawn from one sample of a study of cytomegalovirus exposure and HLA in healthy donors. TCRdb's copy holds only in-frame clones and misses some; the assay was immunoSEQ multiplex PCR. The sample carries over 85,000 clones, about 8% recorded once. Source material: PBMCs. The receptors come from a man in his fifties in good health and CMV-seronegative. The CDR3 runs from the conserved cysteine through the conserved F or W. The order of the fields is D gene, V gene, CDR3 length, clone size, J gene, CDR3 DNA, CDR3 protein. The D gene is left open where the match is weak. Clone size is stated in some rows and not others, as once, few, many or a class when expanded.

d_call: TRBD1
v_call: TRBV27
cdr3_length: 14
clone_size: few
j_call: TRBJ1-5
cdr3_nt: TGTGCCAGCAGTAGGACAGGGAGCAATCAGCCCCAGCATTTT
cdr3_aa: CASSRTGSNQPQHF

d_call: NA
v_call: TRBV6-6
cdr3_length: 14
clone_size: NA
j_call: TRBJ1-5
cdr3_nt: TGTGCCAGCAACCGACAGTATAGCAATCAGCCCCAGCATTTT
cdr3_aa: CASNRQYSNQPQHF

d_call: TRBD1
v_call: TRBV28
cdr3_length: 14
clone_size: few
j_call: TRBJ2-7
cdr3_nt: TGTGCCAGTAAACCGGGACAGCACACCTACGAGCAGTACTTC
cdr3_aa: CASKPGQHTYEQYF

d_call: NA
v_call: TRBV4-1
cdr3_length: 14
clone_size: NA
j_call: TRBJ1-1
cdr3_nt: TGCGCCAGCAGCCAAGTGGGGCGGGGCACTGAAGCTTTCTTT
cdr3_aa: CASSQVGRGTEAFF

d_call: NA
v_call: TRBV10-1
cdr3_length: 13
clone_size: NA
j_call: TRBJ1-2
cdr3_nt: TGCGCCAGCAGTGAGGACAACAACTATGGCTACACCTTC
cdr3_aa: CASSEDNNYGYTF

d_call: TRBD1
v_call: TRBV19
cdr3_length: 16
clone_size: few
j_call: TRBJ1-5
cdr3_nt: TGTGCCAGTACCCCAGGACAGGGCTATAGCAATCAGCCCCAGCATTTT
cdr3_aa: CASTPGQGYSNQPQHF

d_call: TRBD2
v_call: TRBV4-1
cdr3_length: 14
clone_size: few
j_call: TRBJ2-7
cdr3_nt: TGCGCCAGCAGCCAGGGGGGGGGAAACTACGAGCAGTACTTC
cdr3_aa: CASSQGGGNYEQYF

d_call: TRBD1
v_call: TRBV7-9
cdr3_length: 18
clone_size: NA
j_call: TRBJ1-1
cdr3_nt: TGTGCCAGCAGCCGCTATTCTGGTCTGGGACAGTTGAACACTGAAGCTTTCTTT
cdr3_aa: CASSRYSGLGQLNTEAFF

d_call: NA
v_call: TRBV11-1
cdr3_length: 12
clone_size: few
j_call: TRBJ2-7
cdr3_nt: TGTGCCAGCAGCCCAGAGGGGCGGGGGCCGTACTTC
cdr3_aa: CASSPEGRGPYF

d_call: NA
v_call: TRBV28
cdr3_length: 15
clone_size: NA
j_call: TRBJ2-7
cdr3_nt: TGTGCCAGCAGTTTTGGAGGGCAGGGGGTTGGTGAGCAGTACTTC
cdr3_aa: CASSFGGQGVGEQYF

d_call: NA
v_call: TRBV27
cdr3_length: 15
clone_size: NA
j_call: TRBJ2-7
cdr3_nt: TGTGCCAGCAGTCCCCAACAGGGAAACCTACGAAAGCAGTACTTC
cdr3_aa: CASSPQQGNLRKQYF

d_call: TRBD1
v_call: TRBV11-2
cdr3_length: 16
clone_size: NA
j_call: TRBJ2-5
cdr3_nt: TGTGCCAGCAGCTTACTAACAGGGGGTCGTCGGGAGACCCAGTACTTC
cdr3_aa: CASSLLTGGRRETQYF

d_call: TRBD2
v_call: TRBV18
cdr3_length: 16
clone_size: NA
j_call: TRBJ2-3
cdr3_nt: TGTGCCAGCTCACCAAAGGCGGGGGGGTTCACAGATACGCAGTATTTT
cdr3_aa: CASSPKAGGFTDTQYF

d_call: NA
v_call: TRBV28
cdr3_length: 15
clone_size: NA
j_call: TRBJ2-1
cdr3_nt: TGTGCCAGCAGTCAGCCAGAGCGGAAATACAATGAGCAGTTCTTC
cdr3_aa: CASSQPERKYNEQFF

d_call: TRBD1
v_call: TRBV2
cdr3_length: 14
clone_size: NA
j_call: TRBJ1-4
cdr3_nt: TGTGCCAGCAGCACCGGGACAGCTAATGAAAAACTGTTTTTT
cdr3_aa: CASSTGTANEKLFF

d_call: TRBD2
v_call: TRBV2
cdr3_length: 13
clone_size: few
j_call: TRBJ2-7
cdr3_nt: TGTGCCAGCAGAGACCCCGGGAGGGACGAGCAGTACTTC
cdr3_aa: CASRDPGRDEQYF

d_call: TRBD1
v_call: TRBV30
cdr3_length: 14
clone_size: NA
j_call: TRBJ1-5
cdr3_nt: TGTGCCTGGAGTGTGGGGACAGGGGAACAGCCCCAGCATTTT
cdr3_aa: CAWSVGTGEQPQHF

d_call: TRBD2
v_call: TRBV6-1
cdr3_length: 15
clone_size: medium-sized
j_call: TRBJ2-1
cdr3_nt: TGTGCCAGCAGTGAATCTGCGGGGGGGCTCAATGAGCAGTTCTTC
cdr3_aa: CASSESAGGLNEQFF

d_call: NA
v_call: TRBV27
cdr3_length: 14
clone_size: NA
j_call: TRBJ1-5
cdr3_nt: TGTGCCAGCAGTTGGTACGGGGGGAATCAGCCCCAGCATTTT
cdr3_aa: CASSWYGGNQPQHF

d_call: NA
v_call: TRBV28
cdr3_length: 11
clone_size: NA
j_call: TRBJ2-7
cdr3_nt: TGTGCCAGCAGGCGGGTCTACGAGCAGTACTTC
cdr3_aa: CASRRVYEQYF

d_call: NA
v_call: TRBV6-5
cdr3_length: 15
clone_size: NA
j_call: TRBJ2-7
cdr3_nt: TGTGCCAGCAGTTACTCGGGGCCACAGGTCTACGAGCAGTACTTC
cdr3_aa: CASSYSGPQVYEQYF

d_call: TRBD1
v_call: TRBV30
cdr3_length: 14
clone_size: NA
j_call: TRBJ1-6
cdr3_nt: TGTGCCTGGGAAGGGACAGCTAATAATTCACCCCTCCACTTT
cdr3_aa: CAWEGTANNSPLHF

d_call: NA
v_call: TRBV4-1
cdr3_length: 14
clone_size: few
j_call: TRBJ1-2
cdr3_nt: TGCGCCAGCAGCCAAGTCAACAGAAACTATGGCTACACCTTC
cdr3_aa: CASSQVNRNYGYTF

d_call: TRBD1
v_call: TRBV30
cdr3_length: 14
clone_size: NA
j_call: TRBJ1-1
cdr3_nt: TGTGCCTGGAGAGTAGGGGGCCCCAAACCTGAAGCTTTCTTC
cdr3_aa: CAWRVGGPKPEAFF

d_call: NA
v_call: TRBV7-9
cdr3_length: 16
clone_size: NA
j_call: TRBJ1-2
cdr3_nt: TGTGCCAGCAGCCCCACGGAGCTTTCCCGGGGCTATGGCTACACCTTC
cdr3_aa: CASSPTELSRGYGYTF

d_call: NA
v_call: TRBV30
cdr3_length: 11
clone_size: few
j_call: TRBJ1-2
cdr3_nt: TGTGCCTGGAGTGTACAAGGGGTCTACACCTTC
cdr3_aa: CAWSVQGVYTF

d_call: NA
v_call: TRBV19
cdr3_length: 16
clone_size: NA
j_call: TRBJ1-4
cdr3_nt: TGTGCCACCAGGGGTGGACAGACCCCAACTAATGAAAAACTGTTTTTT
cdr3_aa: CATRGGQTPTNEKLFF

d_call: TRBD2
v_call: TRBV5-4
cdr3_length: 15
clone_size: NA
j_call: TRBJ2-1
cdr3_nt: TGTGCCAGCAGCTTAGGGACTAGCGGGAGCGATGAGCAGTTCTTC
cdr3_aa: CASSLGTSGSDEQFF

d_call: TRBD2
v_call: TRBV2
cdr3_length: 15
clone_size: NA
j_call: TRBJ2-7
cdr3_nt: TGTGCCACCTCGGTTGGGAGGGCAAAGCTCCACGAGCAGTACTTC
cdr3_aa: CATSVGRAKLHEQYF

d_call: TRBD2
v_call: TRBV2
cdr3_length: 15
clone_size: few
j_call: TRBJ2-3
cdr3_nt: TGTGCCAGCACCAACAAGCGGGGGAGCACAGATACGCAGTATTTT
cdr3_aa: CASTNKRGSTDTQYF

d_call: NA
v_call: TRBV7-9
cdr3_length: 14
clone_size: NA
j_call: TRBJ2-3
cdr3_nt: TGTGCCAGCAGCCCATCAGGGGAAGGGTACACGCAGTATTTT
cdr3_aa: CASSPSGEGYTQYF

d_call: NA
v_call: TRBV7-2
cdr3_length: 12
clone_size: NA
j_call: TRBJ2-5
cdr3_nt: TGTGCCAGCAGCTTAATGAGGGAGACCCAGTACTTC
cdr3_aa: CASSLMRETQYF

d_call: TRBD2
v_call: TRBV5-4
cdr3_length: 15
clone_size: few
j_call: TRBJ2-3
cdr3_nt: TGTGCCAGCAGCATTAGCGGGGGGGCCACAGATACGCAGTATTTT
cdr3_aa: CASSISGGATDTQYF

d_call: TRBD2
v_call: TRBV5-4
cdr3_length: 15
clone_size: NA
j_call: TRBJ2-3
cdr3_nt: TGTGCCAGCAGCCGGACTAGCGGGGGCACAGATACGCAGTATTTT
cdr3_aa: CASSRTSGGTDTQYF

d_call: NA
v_call: TRBV18
cdr3_length: 17
clone_size: few
j_call: TRBJ2-3
cdr3_nt: TGTGCCAGCTCTGGGGAGAAGTACGGCGGGAGCACAGATACGCAGTATTTT
cdr3_aa: CASSGEKYGGSTDTQYF

d_call: NA
v_call: TRBV7-8
cdr3_length: 15
clone_size: few
j_call: TRBJ2-7
cdr3_nt: TGTGCCAGCAGCTTAGAGCTAGGGGTGACCTACGAGCAGTACTTC
cdr3_aa: CASSLELGVTYEQYF

d_call: NA
v_call: TRBV7-9
cdr3_length: 13
clone_size: NA
j_call: TRBJ2-3
cdr3_nt: TGTGCCAGCAGCTTCTCGGGCACAGATACGCAGTATTTT
cdr3_aa: CASSFSGTDTQYF

d_call: NA
v_call: TRBV5-8
cdr3_length: 14
clone_size: many
j_call: TRBJ2-5
cdr3_nt: TGTGCCAGCAGCGGGATCGGAGCAGGGGAGACCCAGTACTTC
cdr3_aa: CASSGIGAGETQYF

d_call: NA
v_call: TRBV18
cdr3_length: 13
clone_size: few
j_call: TRBJ2-3
cdr3_nt: TGTGCCAGCTCGCCCCAGAGCACAGATACGCAGTATTTT
cdr3_aa: CASSPQSTDTQYF

d_call: NA
v_call: TRBV7-3
cdr3_length: 14
clone_size: few
j_call: TRBJ2-2
cdr3_nt: TGTGCCAGCAGCCCAGCGGGCTCCGGCGGGGAGCTGTTTTTT
cdr3_aa: CASSPAGSGGELFF

d_call: NA
v_call: TRBV28
cdr3_length: 11
clone_size: NA
j_call: TRBJ1-5
cdr3_nt: TGTGCCACAGACAACAGGGTTCACCAGCATTTT
cdr3_aa: CATDNRVHQHF

d_call: NA
v_call: TRBV6-6
cdr3_length: 14
clone_size: few
j_call: TRBJ2-1
cdr3_nt: TGTGCCAGCAGACTGATGAGCTCCTACAATGAGCAGTTCTTC
cdr3_aa: CASRLMSSYNEQFF

d_call: NA
v_call: TRBV5-1
cdr3_length: 14
clone_size: few
j_call: TRBJ1-2
cdr3_nt: TGCGCCAGCAGCGCGATAGAACAGGGAGACGGCTACACCTTC
cdr3_aa: CASSAIEQGDGYTF

d_call: NA
v_call: TRBV7-5
cdr3_length: 17
clone_size: few
j_call: TRBJ1-5
cdr3_nt: TGTGCCATCAACTGGGGCTGGGGGGTGTACGGCAATCAGCCCCAGCATTTT
cdr3_aa: CAINWGWGVYGNQPQHF

d_call: NA
v_call: TRBV28
cdr3_length: 17
clone_size: NA
j_call: TRBJ1-6
cdr3_nt: TGTGCCAGCAGGTTCCTTCTCCGCCGAGGTTATAATTCACCCCTCCACTTT
cdr3_aa: CASRFLLRRGYNSPLHF